The 20 T cell receptor beta chains below come from one sample, sequenced in a study of CD8 T cells in ankylosing spondylitis. Study-level results: A TCR beta motif of roughly eight highly homologous variants seemed to mark ankylosing spondylitis blood.

From the 5' RACE reads, TCRdb called clonotypes with MiXCR, one entry per CDR3 protein. The table includes approximately 540,000 distinct CDR3 sequences, approximately 12% detected once. The antigens of these receptors remain unknown. The sequenced material came from blood, either unsorted or a sorted T cell fraction (not recorded which). The receptors here all came from a male donor with ankylosing spondylitis.

This clonotype was seen more than once but under ten times. The chain uses TRBV7-7 and TRBJ2-1, with 10 bases matching TRBD1. V lost 5 bases to trimming and J lost 8 bases; unmatched junction nucleotides: 3. The V gene's germline CDR1 is SSHAT and CDR2 FNYEAQ (reference sequence). There are 13 residues in the CDR3. CDR3: CASSPGQGYEQFF. The CDR3, as DNA: TGTGCCAGCAGCCCGGGACAGGGGTATGAGCAGTTCTTC.

The gene calls are TRBV6-2 or TRBV6-3 and TRBJ2-1; TRBD1 is a possible D gene (6 bases). This CDR3 comprises 13 residues. Trimming removed 8 bases from V and 13 bases from J, with 21 bases in between. Germline V gene lookup returns CDR1 MNHEY and CDR2 SVGEGT. The DNA for the CDR3 is TGTGCCAGCGCGAATGGGACAACGTTACCTCAGTTCTTC. It specifies CASANGTTLPQFF.

This clonotype was seen a few times. This chain uses TRBV11-3 with TRBJ2-3; no clear D. Trimming shortened V by 0 bases and J by 4 bases, and 2 bases separated the two germline ends. This CDR3 is 12 amino acids long. Germline V CDR1 and CDR2: SGHNT, YENEEA. DNA of the CDR3: TGTGCCAGCAGCTTAGAACCAGATACGCAGTATTTT. Its protein is CASSLEPDTQYF.

The chain joins TRBV4-3 to TRBJ2-1; D call uncertain. Germline values: CDR1 LGHNA, CDR2 YSLEER. V was pared by 0 bases and J by 0 bases, with 6 bases between. The CDR3 is 15 residues long. CDR3 loop: CASSQEVGSYNEQFF. DNA of the CDR3: TGCGCCAGCAGCCAAGAGGTCGGCTCCTACAATGAGCAGTTCTTC.

This clonotype was picked up many times. The chain is built from TRBV11-2 and TRBJ2-5; the D gene is possibly TRBD1 (5 bases). V was shortened by 5 bases and J by 5 bases, with 15 bases between the two germline ends. The V gene's germline CDR1 is SGHAT and CDR2 FQNNGV. The CDR3 has 14 residues. CDR3 in DNA: TGTGCCAGCAGCATTAACCCAGGGCGGGAGACCCAGTACTTC. This translates into CASSINPGRETQYF.

The chain links TRBV20-1 to TRBJ2-3, with D possibly matching TRBD2 (5 bases). The CDR3 spans 12 residues. Germline CDR1 DFQATT, CDR2 SNEGSKA (reference sequence). The chain's CDR3 is CSAAEGRDTQYF. CDR3 nucleotide sequence: TGCAGCGCCGCTGAGGGAAGAGATACGCAGTATTTT.

The chain carries TRBV3-1 and TRBJ1-6, with D possibly being TRBD1 (6 bases). The germline CDR1 and CDR2 sequences are LGHDT and YNNKEL (reference sequence). CDR3 length: 13 amino acids. V was clipped by 3 bases and J by 15 bases, with 15 bases between them. This CDR3 reads CASSQDSTRLLHF. The CDR3, as DNA: TGTGCCAGCAGCCAGGACAGCACTCGACTCCTCCACTTT.

This clonotype appeared a few times. The genes are TRBV11-2 and TRBJ2-1, with D hard to call. V lost 3 bases and J lost 6, with 12 bases in between. Germline CDR1 reads SGHAT; CDR2 reads FQNNGV. The CDR3 is made up of 14 amino acids. In DNA form, the CDR3 reads TGTGCCAGCAGCTTGAGTCCCAGGCTCAATGAGCAGTTCTTC. Translating it yields CASSLSPRLNEQFF. The entire variable domain, with the rest obtained from reference TRBV11-2 and TRBJ2-1, is as follows: EAGVAQSPRYKIIEKRQSVAFWCNPISGHATLYWYQQILGQGPKLLIQFQNNGVVDDSQLPKDRFSAERLKGVDSTLKIQPAKLEDSAVYLCASSLSPRLNEQFFGPGTRLTVL.

Remarks on this clonotype: Because it lacks the conserved phenylalanine or tryptophan at the end, this CDR3 is likely a read error. The chain couples TRBV20-1 to TRBJ2-3; TRBD2 matches at 7 bases. The V gene's germline CDR1 is DFQATT and CDR2 SNEGSKA (reference sequence). The CDR3 runs 16 residues. V gave up 0 bases and J gave up 2 bases; unmatched junction bases: 8. For the CDR3, the DNA is TGCAGTGCTAGAGATTTGGCGGGAGCCATCACAGATACGCAGTATTTA. Translated, it gives CSARDLAGAITDTQYL.

This clonotype was picked up a small number of times. The genes are TRBV20-1 and TRBJ1-1, with D hard to call. The CDR3 spans 13 residues. Looked up from germline, CDR1 is DFQATT and CDR2 is SNEGSKA (reference sequence). Trimming left V 5 bases short and J 0 bases short, with 10 bases between. The CDR3 protein is CSAPDPVNTEAFF. In nucleotides, the CDR3 is TGCAGTGCTCCTGACCCCGTGAACACTGAAGCTTTCTTT.

This clonotype appeared a few times. The chain couples TRBV9 to TRBJ2-2; 7 nucleotides align to TRBD1. The length of the CDR3 is 16 residues. In germline, CDR1 is SGDLS, CDR2 YYNGEE. Trimming took 1 base from V and 2 from J; bases not matched to a gene: 5. The CDR3 DNA follows: TGTGCCAGCAGCGTAACCGGGACAGTTAACACCGGGGAGCTGTTTTTT. Residues: CASSVTGTVNTGELFF.

This clonotype occurred many times. The chain joins TRBV5-1 to TRBJ2-7, with 7 bases fitting TRBD1. From germline, CDR1 is SGHRS and CDR2 YFSETQ. CDR3 length: 16 amino acids. J was trimmed by 4 bases and V by 0 bases; bases with no gene match: 10. CDR3 amino acids: CASSLEGGEYIYEQYV. The CDR3 DNA reads as TGCGCCAGCAGCTTGGAAGGGGGCGAATACATTTACGAGCAGTACGTC.

About this clonotype: This may stem from a read error, because a much larger clone lies one nucleotide away. The gene calls are TRBV20-1 and TRBJ2-1; TRBD1 or TRBD2 may be the D gene (6 bases each). Per germline, CDR1 DFQATT and CDR2 SNEGSKA (reference sequence). The CDR3 has 16 amino acids. CDR3 bases: TGCTGTGCTATCAACAACGTGGGGGGCGGAGGGAATGAGCAGTTCTTC. This sequence encodes CCAINNVGGGGNEQFF.

This clonotype was counted a few times. The chain has TRBV29-1 and TRBJ2-2; TRBD2 matches at 10 bases. J gave up 2 bases and V 5 bases, and 8 bases lay outside the gene matches. The CDR3 has 16 residues. CDR1 and CDR2 (germline): SQVTM, ANQGSEA. CDR3 amino acids: CSVPRIAGGNTGELFF. The CDR3 nucleotides read TGCAGCGTTCCCCGCATAGCGGGAGGCAACACCGGGGAGCTGTTTTTT.

This clonotype was seen a few times. V is TRBV7-9 and J is TRBJ2-7, with 10 bases that match TRBD2. The V and J ends lost 2 bases and 5 bases, in that order; junction bases with no gene match: 6. The CDR3 sequence is 15 residues long. The germline V gene has CDR1 SEHNR and CDR2 FQNEAQ (reference sequence). In DNA form, the CDR3 reads TGTGCCAGCAGCTTATTAAGCGGGAGGGCCCACGAGCAGTACTTC. Its protein product is CASSLLSGRAHEQYF.

The chain carries TRBV7-2 and TRBJ2-1; 8 positions agree with TRBD2. V lost 3 bases and J lost 2; bases outside the gene matches: 3. The CDR3 length is 15 residues. Looked up from germline, CDR1 is SGHTA and CDR2 is FQGNSA. The CDR3 DNA sequence: TGTGCCAGCAGCTTGGTTAGCGGGGCCTACAATGAGCAGTTCTTC. Its translation is CASSLVSGAYNEQFF.

Of note for this clonotype: One end of the junction varies from germline; a read error may be responsible. The genes are TRBV20-1 and TRBJ1-2, with D unresolved. CDR3 size: 13 residues. The V gene's germline CDR1 is DFQATT and CDR2 SNEGSKA (reference sequence). The CDR3 is CSARAPTDPGGPF. The CDR3 DNA reads TGCAGTGCTAGAGCCCCGACGGACCCAGGAGGACCGTTC.

This clonotype was seen ten or more times. The chain combines TRBV10-3 with TRBJ1-2; 8 bases match TRBD1. V lost 6 bases, J lost 4 bases, and 7 bases stayed unmatched. CDR1 ENHRY and CDR2 SYGVKD come from the germline V gene. There are 14 residues in the CDR3. CDR3 sequence reads: CAISVTGDSYGYTF. The CDR3 nucleotides are TGTGCCATCAGCGTGACAGGGGACTCCTATGGCTACACCTTC.

This clonotype was seen a few times. This rearrangement joins TRBV21-1 to TRBJ2-7; no DNA check was done on the table's D call, TRBD2. TRBV21-1 is classified as a pseudogene. This CDR3 has 20 amino acids. CDR3 nucleotide sequence: TGTGCCAGCAGCGGTGACAATCAAAAACTAGCGGGGATGGTGGGATACGAGCAGTACGTC. This sequence encodes CASSGDNQKLAGMVGYEQYV.

At least ten counts were recorded for this clonotype. This chain joins TRBV7-9 and TRBJ1-5; TRBD1 matches 7 bases. The V segment lost 5 bases and the J segment 7 bases; nucleotides outside the gene matches: 14. The germline V gene has CDR1 SEHNR and CDR2 FQNEAQ (reference sequence). This CDR3 comprises 16 residues. CDR3 region: CASSMGDRAPRQPQHF. The CDR3 DNA is TGTGCCAGCAGCATGGGCGACAGGGCGCCCCGGCAGCCCCAGCATTTT. Full variable domain (outside the CDR3, taken from reference TRBV7-9 and TRBJ1-5): DTGVSQNPRHKITKRGQNVTFRCDPISEHNRLYWYRQTLGQGPEFLTYFQNEAQLEKSRLLSDRFSAERPKGSFSTLEIQRTEQGDSAMYLCASSMGDRAPRQPQHFGDGTRLSIL.